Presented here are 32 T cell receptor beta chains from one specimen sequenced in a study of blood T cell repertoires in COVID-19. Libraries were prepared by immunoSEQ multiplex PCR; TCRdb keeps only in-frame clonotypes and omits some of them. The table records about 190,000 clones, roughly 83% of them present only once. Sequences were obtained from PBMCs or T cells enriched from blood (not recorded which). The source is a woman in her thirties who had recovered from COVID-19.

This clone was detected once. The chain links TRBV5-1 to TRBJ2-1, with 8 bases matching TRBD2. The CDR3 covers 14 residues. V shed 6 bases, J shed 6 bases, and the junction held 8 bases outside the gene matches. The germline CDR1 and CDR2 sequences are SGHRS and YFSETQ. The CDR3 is CASNSGGGGNEQFF. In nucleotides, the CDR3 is TGCGCCAGCAATTCGGGAGGGGGAGGCAATGAGCAGTTCTTC.

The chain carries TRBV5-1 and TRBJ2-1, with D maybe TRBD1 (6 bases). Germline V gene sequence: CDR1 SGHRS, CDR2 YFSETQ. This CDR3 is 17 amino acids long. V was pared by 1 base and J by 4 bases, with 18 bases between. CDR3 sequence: CASSLLGRKGVYNEQFF. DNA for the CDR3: TGCGCCAGCAGCTTGCTTGGGCGAAAGGGGGTTTACAATGAGCAGTTCTTC.

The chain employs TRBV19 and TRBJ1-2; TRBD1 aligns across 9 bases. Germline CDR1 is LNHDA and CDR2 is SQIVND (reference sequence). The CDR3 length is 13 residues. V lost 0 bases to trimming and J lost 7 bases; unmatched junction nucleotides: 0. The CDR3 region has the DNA TGTGCCAGTAGTATAGAGGGACAGGGTGGCTACACCTTC. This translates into CASSIEGQGGYTF.

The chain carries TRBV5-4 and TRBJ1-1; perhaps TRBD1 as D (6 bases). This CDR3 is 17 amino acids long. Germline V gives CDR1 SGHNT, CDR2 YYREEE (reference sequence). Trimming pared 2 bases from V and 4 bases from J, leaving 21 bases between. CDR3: CASSFEVVRGGFTEAFF. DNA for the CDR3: TGTGCCAGCAGCTTTGAGGTCGTCCGGGGGGGCTTCACTGAAGCTTTCTTT.

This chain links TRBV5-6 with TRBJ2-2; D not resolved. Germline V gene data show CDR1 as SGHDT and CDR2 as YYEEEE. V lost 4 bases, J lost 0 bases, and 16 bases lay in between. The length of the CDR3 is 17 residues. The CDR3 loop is CASSPPPSFANTGELFF. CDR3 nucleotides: TGTGCCAGCAGCCCTCCTCCTTCGTTTGCGAACACCGGGGAGCTGTTTTTT.

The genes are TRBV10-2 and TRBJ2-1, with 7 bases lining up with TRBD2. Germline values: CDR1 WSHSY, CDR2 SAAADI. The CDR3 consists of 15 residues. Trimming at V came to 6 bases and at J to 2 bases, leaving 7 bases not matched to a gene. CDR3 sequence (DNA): TGCGCCAGCAGCGATGACGGACTAGCCTACAATGAGCAGTTCTTC. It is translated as CASSDDGLAYNEQFF.

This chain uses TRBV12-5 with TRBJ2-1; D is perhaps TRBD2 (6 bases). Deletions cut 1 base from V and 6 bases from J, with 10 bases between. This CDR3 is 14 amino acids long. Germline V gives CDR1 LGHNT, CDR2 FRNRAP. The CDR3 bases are TGTGCTAGTGGTTTGGCTGGGACTTTCAATGAGCAGTTCTTC. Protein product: CASGLAGTFNEQFF.

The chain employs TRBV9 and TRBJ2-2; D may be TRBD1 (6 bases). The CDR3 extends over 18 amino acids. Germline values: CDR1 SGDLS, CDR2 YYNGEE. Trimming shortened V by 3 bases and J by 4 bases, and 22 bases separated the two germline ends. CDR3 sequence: CASSGQVGSPKITGELFF. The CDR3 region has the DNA TGTGCCAGCAGCGGACAGGTTGGTAGTCCCAAAATCACCGGGGAGCTGTTTTTT. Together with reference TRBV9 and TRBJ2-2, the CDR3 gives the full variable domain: DSGVTQTPKHLITATGQRVTLRCSPRSGDLSVYWYQQSLDQGLQFLIQYYNGEERAKGNILERFSAQQFPDLHSELNLSSLELGDSALYFCASSGQVGSPKITGELFFGEGSRLTVL.

The CDR3 protein is CASSFTGALGYTF. For the CDR3, the DNA is TGTGCCAGCAGTTTCACTGGGGCGCTTGGCTACACCTTC. The V and J genes are TRBV28 and TRBJ1-2, with a weak D call TRBD1 (5 bases). The CDR3 runs 13 residues. V lost 3 bases and J 7 bases, leaving 12 bases between the germline ends. Germline V gene data show CDR1 as MDHEN and CDR2 as SYDVKM.

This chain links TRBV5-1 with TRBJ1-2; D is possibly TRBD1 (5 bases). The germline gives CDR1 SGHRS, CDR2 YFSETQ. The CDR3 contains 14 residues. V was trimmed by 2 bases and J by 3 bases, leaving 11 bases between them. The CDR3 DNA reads TGCGCCAGCAGCTTTAGGGGAGGGGACTATGGCTACACCTTC. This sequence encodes CASSFRGGDYGYTF.

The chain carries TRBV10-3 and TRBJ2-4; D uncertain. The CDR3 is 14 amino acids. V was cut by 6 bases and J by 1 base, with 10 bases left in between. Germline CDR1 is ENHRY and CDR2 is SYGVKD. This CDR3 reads CAISPETAKNIQYF. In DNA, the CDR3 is TGTGCCATCAGCCCAGAAACGGCCAAAAACATTCAGTACTTC.

This CDR3 is CASSAFRVGEQFF. CDR3 DNA: TGTGCCAGCAGTGCCTTCAGGGTCGGTGAGCAGTTCTTC. The chain has TRBV2 and TRBJ2-1; D possibly corresponds to TRBD1 (5 bases). V lost 4 bases, J lost 9 bases, and 13 bases lay in between. Germline CDR1 is SNHLY and CDR2 is FYNNEI. The CDR3 loop spans 13 amino acids.

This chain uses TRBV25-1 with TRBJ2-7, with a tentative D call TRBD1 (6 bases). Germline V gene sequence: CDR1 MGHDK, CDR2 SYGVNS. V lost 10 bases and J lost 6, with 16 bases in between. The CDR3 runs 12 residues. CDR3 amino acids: CAISRGPGEQYF. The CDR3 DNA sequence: TGTGCCATTTCCAGGGGTCCCGGCGAGCAGTACTTC.

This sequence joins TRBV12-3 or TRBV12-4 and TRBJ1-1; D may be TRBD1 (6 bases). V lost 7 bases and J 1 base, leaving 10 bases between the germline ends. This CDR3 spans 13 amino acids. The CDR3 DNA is TGTGCCAGCATCCCGGGACAGAACACTGAAGCTTTCTTT. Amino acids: CASIPGQNTEAFF.

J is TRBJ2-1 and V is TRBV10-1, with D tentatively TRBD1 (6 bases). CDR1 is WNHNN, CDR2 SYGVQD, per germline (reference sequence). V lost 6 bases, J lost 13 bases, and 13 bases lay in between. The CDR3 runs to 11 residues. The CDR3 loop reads CASSQGLAQFF. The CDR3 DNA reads TGCGCCAGCAGCCAGGGGCTAGCTCAGTTCTTC.

The CDR3 sequence: CASSSGTGKPEAFF. The CDR3 DNA reads as TGTGCCAGCAGCTCCGGGACAGGTAAACCCGAAGCTTTCTTT. The rearrangement uses TRBV11-2 and TRBJ1-1; 8 bases are a match to TRBD1. After removal of 4 bases from V and 8 bases from J, the junction contained 9 bases not matched to a gene. Germline values: CDR1 SGHAT, CDR2 FQNNGV. The CDR3 totals 14 residues.

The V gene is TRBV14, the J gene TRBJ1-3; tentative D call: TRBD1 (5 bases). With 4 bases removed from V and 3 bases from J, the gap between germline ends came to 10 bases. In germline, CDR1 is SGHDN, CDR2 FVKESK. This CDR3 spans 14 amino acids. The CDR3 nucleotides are TGTGCCAGCAGCCTCGGGGGTTATGGAAACACCATATATTTT. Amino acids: CASSLGGYGNTIYF.

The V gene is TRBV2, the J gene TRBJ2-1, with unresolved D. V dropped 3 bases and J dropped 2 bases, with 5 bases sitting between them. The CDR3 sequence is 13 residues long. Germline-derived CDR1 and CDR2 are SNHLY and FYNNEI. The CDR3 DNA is TGTGCCAGCAGTGATACAGCCTACAATGAGCAGTTCTTC. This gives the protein CASSDTAYNEQFF.

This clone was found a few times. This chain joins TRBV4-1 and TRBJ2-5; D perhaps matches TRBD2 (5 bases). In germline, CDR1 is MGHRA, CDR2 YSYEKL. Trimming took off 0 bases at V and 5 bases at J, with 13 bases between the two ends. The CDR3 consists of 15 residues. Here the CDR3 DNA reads TGCGCCAGCAGCCAAGACCTAGCCCCGGACGAGACCCAGTACTTC. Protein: CASSQDLAPDETQYF.

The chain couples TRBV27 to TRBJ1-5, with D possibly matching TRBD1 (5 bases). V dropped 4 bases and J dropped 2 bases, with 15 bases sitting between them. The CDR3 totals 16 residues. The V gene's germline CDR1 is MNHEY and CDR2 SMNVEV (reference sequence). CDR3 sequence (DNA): TGTGCCAGCAGTTCAATCAGGGCTTGGGGCAATCAGCCCCAGCATTTT. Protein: CASSSIRAWGNQPQHF.

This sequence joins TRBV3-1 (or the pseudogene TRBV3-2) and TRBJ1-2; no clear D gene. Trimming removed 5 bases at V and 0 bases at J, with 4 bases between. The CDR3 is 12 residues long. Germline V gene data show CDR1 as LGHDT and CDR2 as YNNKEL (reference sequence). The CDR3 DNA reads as TGTGCCAGCAGCTATTCTAACTATGGCTACACCTTC. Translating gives CASSYSNYGYTF.

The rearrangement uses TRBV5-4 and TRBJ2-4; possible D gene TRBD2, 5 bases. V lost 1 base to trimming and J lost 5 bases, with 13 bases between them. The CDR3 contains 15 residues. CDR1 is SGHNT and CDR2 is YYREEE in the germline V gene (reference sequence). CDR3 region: CASSLLRGGQNIQYF. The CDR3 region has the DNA TGTGCCAGCAGCTTGTTACGTGGAGGCCAAAACATTCAGTACTTC.

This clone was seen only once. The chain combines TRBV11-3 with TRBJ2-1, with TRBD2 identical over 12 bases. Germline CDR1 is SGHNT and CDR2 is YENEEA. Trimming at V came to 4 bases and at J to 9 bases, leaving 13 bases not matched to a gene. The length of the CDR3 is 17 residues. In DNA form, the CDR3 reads TGTGCCAGCAGCTCTGGCGGCCTAGCGGGAGGGCCCGCTGAGCAGTTCTTC. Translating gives CASSSGGLAGGPAEQFF.

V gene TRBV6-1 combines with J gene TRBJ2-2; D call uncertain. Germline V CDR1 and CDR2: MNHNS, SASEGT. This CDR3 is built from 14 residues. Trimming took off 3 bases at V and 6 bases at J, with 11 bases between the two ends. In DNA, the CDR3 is TGTGCCAGCAGTGAGATTCTAGATGCCGGGGAGCTGTTTTTT. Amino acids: CASSEILDAGELFF.

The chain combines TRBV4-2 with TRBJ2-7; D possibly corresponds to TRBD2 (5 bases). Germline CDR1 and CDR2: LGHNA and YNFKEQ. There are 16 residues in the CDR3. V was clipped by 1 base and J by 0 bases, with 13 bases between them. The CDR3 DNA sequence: TGTGCCAGCAGCCAAGTTAGTCGGGGTACCTCCTACGAGCAGTACTTC. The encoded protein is CASSQVSRGTSYEQYF.

The CDR3 loop is CASSFGGASGYTF. CDR3 DNA sequence: TGTGCCAGCTCCTTCGGGGGGGCGTCCGGCTACACCTTC. The chain recombines TRBV18 with TRBJ1-2; D perhaps matches TRBD1 (6 bases). CDR1 is KGHSH and CDR2 is LQKENI in the germline V gene. The CDR3 runs 13 residues. V lost 6 bases and J lost 8, with 16 bases in between.

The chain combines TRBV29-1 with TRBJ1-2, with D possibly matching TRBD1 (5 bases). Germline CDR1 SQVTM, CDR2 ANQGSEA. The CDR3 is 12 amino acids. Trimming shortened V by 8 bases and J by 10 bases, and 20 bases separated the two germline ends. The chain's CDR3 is CSCDSLYGVYTF. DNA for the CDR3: TGCAGCTGCGACAGCCTCTATGGTGTCTACACCTTC.

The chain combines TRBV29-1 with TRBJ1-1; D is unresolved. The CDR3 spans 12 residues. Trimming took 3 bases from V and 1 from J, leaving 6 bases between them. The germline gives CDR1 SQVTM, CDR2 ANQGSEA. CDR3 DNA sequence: TGCAGCGTTGACGCAGGGAACACTGAAGCTTTCTTT. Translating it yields CSVDAGNTEAFF.

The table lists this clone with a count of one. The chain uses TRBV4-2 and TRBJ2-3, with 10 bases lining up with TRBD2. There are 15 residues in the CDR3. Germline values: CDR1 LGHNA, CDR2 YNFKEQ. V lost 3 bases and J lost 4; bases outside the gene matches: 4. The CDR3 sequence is CASSQSGGAADTQYF. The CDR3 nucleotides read TGTGCCAGCAGCCAGAGCGGGGGGGCCGCAGATACGCAGTATTTT.

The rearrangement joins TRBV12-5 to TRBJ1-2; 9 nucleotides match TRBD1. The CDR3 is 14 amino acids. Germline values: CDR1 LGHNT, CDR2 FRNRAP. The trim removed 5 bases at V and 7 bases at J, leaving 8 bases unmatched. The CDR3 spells CASGPPQGASGYTF. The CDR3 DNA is TGTGCTAGTGGTCCCCCACAGGGGGCGTCTGGCTACACCTTC.

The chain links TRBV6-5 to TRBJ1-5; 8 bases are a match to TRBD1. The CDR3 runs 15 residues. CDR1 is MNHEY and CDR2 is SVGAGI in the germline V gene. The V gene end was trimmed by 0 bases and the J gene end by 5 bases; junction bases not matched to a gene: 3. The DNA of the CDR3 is TGTGCCAGCAGTTACTCGGGGACAGGCGATCAGCCCCAGCATTTT. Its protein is CASSYSGTGDQPQHF.

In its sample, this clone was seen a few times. CDR3 amino acids: CASSQGTSGEWETQYF. The CDR3 DNA is TGTGCCAGCAGCCAGGGTACTAGCGGGGAGTGGGAGACCCAGTACTTC. The chain has TRBV3-1 (or the pseudogene TRBV3-2) and TRBJ2-5; 10 nucleotides line up with TRBD2. After removal of 3 bases from V and 5 bases from J, the junction contained 9 bases not matched to a gene. The CDR3 runs 16 residues. The germline CDR1 and CDR2 sequences are LGHDT and YNNKEL (reference sequence).